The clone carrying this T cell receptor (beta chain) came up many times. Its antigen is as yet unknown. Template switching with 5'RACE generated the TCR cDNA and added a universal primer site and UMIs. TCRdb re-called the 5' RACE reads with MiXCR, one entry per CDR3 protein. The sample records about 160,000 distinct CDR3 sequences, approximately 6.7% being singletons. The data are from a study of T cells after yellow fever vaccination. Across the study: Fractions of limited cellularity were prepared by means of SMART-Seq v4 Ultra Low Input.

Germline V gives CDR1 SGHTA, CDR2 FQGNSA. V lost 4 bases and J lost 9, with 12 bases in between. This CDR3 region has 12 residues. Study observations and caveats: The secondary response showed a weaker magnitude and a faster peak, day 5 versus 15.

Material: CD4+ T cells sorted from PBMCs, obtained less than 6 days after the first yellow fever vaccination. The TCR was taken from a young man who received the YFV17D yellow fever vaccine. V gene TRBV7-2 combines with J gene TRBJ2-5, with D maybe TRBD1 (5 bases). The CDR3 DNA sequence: TGTGCCAGCAGCTGGGATCAAGGGGCCCAGTACTTC. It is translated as CASSWDQGAQYF. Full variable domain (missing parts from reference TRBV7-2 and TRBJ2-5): GAGVSQSPSNKVTEKGKDVELRCDPISGHTALYWYRQSLGQGLEFLIYFQGNSAPDKSGLPSDRFSAERTGGSVSTLTIQRTQQEDSAVYLCASSWDQGAQYFGPGTRLLVL.